The 15 T cell receptor beta chains below all came from one sample that was sequenced in a study of T cell responses to AZD1222 COVID-19 vaccine. Sequencing used immunoSEQ multiplex PCR; TCRdb keeps in-frame clones, though not all of them. The sample includes 50,000 to 70,000 clones, 75% to 90% of them seen just once. The material was peripheral blood, obtained 28 days after the second AZD1222 dose. These receptors were taken from an adult who received the AZD1222 COVID-19 vaccine.

CDR3 sequence: CASSQDGTDSGNTIYF. The CDR3 region has the DNA TGTGCCAGCAGCCAAGACGGGACAGACTCTGGAAACACCATATATTTT. This rearrangement joins TRBV3-1 (or the pseudogene TRBV3-2) to TRBJ1-3; 7 bases are shared with TRBD1. The CDR3 has 16 amino acids. In germline, CDR1 is LGHDT, CDR2 YNNKEL (reference sequence). V lost 0 bases, J lost 0 bases, and 2 bases stayed unmatched.

This clone was seen a handful of times. This chain links TRBV19 with TRBJ2-1; TRBD2 agrees at 7 bases. Germline lookup yields CDR1 LNHDA and CDR2 SQIVND (reference sequence). V dropped 1 base and J dropped 8; count of bases not matched to a gene: 5. The CDR3 consists of 14 residues. DNA for the CDR3: TGTGCCAGTAGTATAGCGGGGGGAGGCGATGAGCAGTTCTTC. This sequence encodes CASSIAGGGDEQFF.

This chain connects TRBV3-1 (or the pseudogene TRBV3-2) to TRBJ1-1; 8 nucleotides align to TRBD1. Germline V gene data show CDR1 as LGHDT and CDR2 as YNNKEL (reference sequence). Germline trimming cut 5 bases from V and 1 base from J; bases unmatched to any gene: 9. This CDR3 comprises 16 residues. Written as DNA, the CDR3 is TGTGCCAGCAGCTCGATTGGTGGACAGGGGAACACTGAAGCTTTCTTT. Translation: CASSSIGGQGNTEAFF.

The CDR3 region is CASSLVLSGSTDTQYF. DNA of the CDR3: TGCGCCAGCAGCTTGGTCCTTAGCGGGAGCACAGATACGCAGTATTTT. V usage is TRBV5-1 and J usage is TRBJ2-3, with 7 bases fitting TRBD2. Trimming took 0 bases from V and 0 from J; bases not matched to a gene: 4. The length of the CDR3 is 16 residues. CDR1 and CDR2 (germline): SGHRS, YFSETQ.

V usage is TRBV12-3 or TRBV12-4 and J usage is TRBJ2-2; D is uncertain. This CDR3 comprises 12 residues. Trimming stripped 6 bases from V and 2 bases from J, with 4 bases between. The CDR3 nucleotides read TGTGCCAGCAGCATAAACACCGGGGAGCTGTTTTTT. Translated: CASSINTGELFF.

The chain is built from TRBV11-2 and TRBJ1-2, with D unclear. Germline assignment: CDR1 SGHAT and CDR2 FQNNGV. The CDR3 totals 12 residues. Trimming cost V 5 bases and J 2 bases, with 6 bases left between them. CDR3 bases: TGTGCCAGCAGCGCACCGAACTATGGCTACACCTTC. Translation: CASSAPNYGYTF. The entire variable domain, with the rest obtained from reference TRBV11-2 and TRBJ1-2, is as follows: EAGVAQSPRYKIIEKRQSVAFWCNPISGHATLYWYQQILGQGPKLLIQFQNNGVVDDSQLPKDRFSAERLKGVDSTLKIQPAKLEDSAVYLCASSAPNYGYTFGSGTRLTVV.

The chain links TRBV28 to TRBJ1-4, with D possibly being TRBD1 (5 bases). Germline lookup yields CDR1 MDHEN and CDR2 SYDVKM. Trimming cost V 7 bases and J 5 bases, with 17 bases left between them. The CDR3 loop spans 15 amino acids. The chain's CDR3 is CASTPRDAWNEKLFF. The CDR3 DNA is TGTGCCAGCACCCCGAGGGACGCTTGGAATGAAAAACTGTTTTTT.

The chain carries TRBV7-2 and TRBJ1-2; tentative D call: TRBD1 (6 bases). This CDR3 comprises 18 residues. Trimming left V 2 bases short and J 0 bases short, with 19 bases between. Germline V gives CDR1 SGHTA, CDR2 FQGNSA. CDR3 nucleotide sequence: TGTGCCAGCAGCTTAAGGGTCTTAGGGGACACCTCTAACTATGGCTACACCTTC. Amino acids: CASSLRVLGDTSNYGYTF.

The J gene is TRBJ2-5, the V gene TRBV5-4; possible D gene TRBD2, 8 bases. V was shortened by 4 bases and J by 7 bases, with 20 bases between the two germline ends. The CDR3 is made up of 15 amino acids. CDR1 and CDR2 (germline): SGHNT, YYREEE (reference sequence). This CDR3 is CASSPGGGEGRTQYF. The DNA for the CDR3 is TGTGCCAGCAGCCCGGGAGGGGGCGAAGGTCGGACCCAGTACTTC. The complete variable domain, with remaining parts taken from reference TRBV5-4 and TRBJ2-5, reads ETGVTQSPTHLIKTRGQQVTLRCSSQSGHNTVSWYQQALGQGPQFIFQYYREEENGRGNFPPRFSGLQFPNYSSELNVNALELDDSALYLCASSPGGGEGRTQYFGPGTRLLVL.

As concerns this clone: Its ends do not fully match the called genes, so a read error is possible. The V call is TRBV7-9, the J call TRBJ2-7; D is perhaps TRBD1 (6 bases). The CDR3 contains 15 residues. Germline V gene lookup returns CDR1 SEHNR and CDR2 FQNEAQ (reference sequence). The CDR3 loop is CASARRQAGSSEQYF. The CDR3 DNA reads TGTGCCAGCGCCCGGAGACAGGCCGGATCCTCCGAGCAGTACTTC.

CDR3 sequence: CASSPSTGTGGYEQYF. The CDR3 bases are TGTGCCAGCTCACCGAGTACCGGGACAGGGGGCTACGAGCAGTACTTC. The V and J genes are TRBV18 and TRBJ2-7; TRBD1 aligns across 11 bases. After removal of 3 bases from V and 3 bases from J, the junction contained 7 bases not matched to a gene. Germline V gene sequence: CDR1 KGHSH, CDR2 LQKENI. The CDR3 is made up of 16 amino acids. Full variable domain (remainder filled in from reference TRBV18 and TRBJ2-7): NAGVMQNPRHLVRRRGQEARLRCSPMKGHSHVYWYRQLPEEGLKFMVYLQKENIIDESGMPKERFSAEFPKEGPSILRIQQVVRGDSAAYFCASSPSTGTGGYEQYFGPGTRLTVT.

V is TRBV21-1 and J is TRBJ2-1; TRBD2 is taken as the D call from the table, unchecked against the DNA. TRBV21-1 is a pseudogene segment. The CDR3 covers 16 residues. The CDR3 reads CASSDAGLAGDDEQFF. CDR3 DNA: TGTGCCAGCAGCGACGCGGGACTAGCGGGAGATGATGAGCAGTTCTTC.

The V and J genes are TRBV7-2 and TRBJ1-2, with D uncertain. The CDR3 length is 15 residues. Per the germline V gene, CDR1 is SGHTA and CDR2 is FQGNSA. Trimming took 4 bases from V and 8 from J, leaving 20 bases between them. The CDR3 sequence: CASSSFPPSWGGYTF. CDR3 in DNA: TGTGCCAGCAGCTCGTTCCCGCCTTCTTGGGGAGGCTACACCTTC.

The rearrangement joins TRBV10-3 to TRBJ1-6; 10 positions agree with TRBD1. Germline assignment: CDR1 ENHRY and CDR2 SYGVKD. The ends lost 3 bases at V and 6 bases at J; junction bases unmatched: 5. The CDR3 consists of 16 residues. CDR3 amino acids: CAISERQGAGNSPLHF. CDR3 coding DNA: TGTGCCATCAGTGAACGACAGGGGGCCGGTAATTCACCCCTCCACTTT.

The chain carries TRBV24-1 and TRBJ2-3; D not certain. Per germline, CDR1 KGHDR and CDR2 SFDVKD. Trimming left V 3 bases short and J 0 bases short, with 21 bases between. This CDR3 region has 19 residues. The CDR3 loop is CATSDPTRANAFSTDTQYF. As DNA, the CDR3 is TGTGCCACCAGTGATCCAACACGGGCGAACGCGTTTAGCACAGATACGCAGTATTTT.